This T cell receptor (beta chain) was identified in a study of blood T cell repertoires in COVID-19. The CDR3 is 18 amino acids. Germline lookup yields CDR1 LGHDT and CDR2 YNNKEL (reference sequence). V lost 3 bases, J lost 5 bases, and 25 bases lay in between. Profiling relied on immunoSEQ multiplex PCR, and the TCRdb table lists in-frame clones only, not all of them. The sample records about 59,000 clones, around 90% being singletons. Sequencing input: peripheral blood. This TCR was sampled from an elderly man with acute or convalescent COVID-19. The chain combines TRBV3-1 (or the pseudogene TRBV3-2) with TRBJ2-5, with D possibly TRBD1 on 6 matching bases. In DNA form, the CDR3 reads TGTGCCAGCAGCCAGAGGGGGACGGGGCACACGATGGGGGAGACCCAGTACTTC. Translation: CASSQRGTGHTMGETQYF.